The T cell receptor beta chain under discussion was sequenced for a study of blood T cell repertoires in COVID-19. The overall study: The United States, Italy and Spain provided the acute and convalescent COVID-19 samples. From T cells, B-cell-depleted T cells, or PBMCs came the material, which was cDNA or gDNA.

This clone was observed once. Some clones are missing from TCRdb's copy, which holds only in-frame ones; the method was immunoSEQ multiplex PCR. The data hold 110,000 or so clones, with roughly 81% observed a single time. The CDR3 is 16 residues long. Germline lookup yields CDR1 MNHEY and CDR2 SVGEGT. Trimming removed 6 bases from V and 3 bases from J, with 18 bases in between. Input material: peripheral blood. The V gene is TRBV6-2 or TRBV6-3, the J gene TRBJ1-5; the D gene is possibly TRBD1 (6 bases). The receptor's source is a man in his forties or fifties with acute or convalescent COVID-19. The CDR3 nucleotides read TGTGCCAGCAGCCCTCGAGGGGGATCAGTCAATCAGCCCCAGCATTTT. Its translation: CASSPRGGSVNQPQHF.